This entry lists 14 T cell receptor beta chains sequenced from one sample in a study of regulatory dendritic cells for organ transplantation. TCRdb's table, derived via immunoSEQ multiplex PCR, lists solely in-frame clones and lacks some. The table shows around 19,000 clones, with over 75% occurring only once. No antigens are known for them. Sorted subsets were CFSE-labeled and cultured roughly five days with allogeneic dendritic cells. The sequenced sample consisted of naive CD4+ T cells from blood cultured with regulatory dendritic cells. Described subset: CD45RA+ naive T cells. The receptor set was obtained from a human donor in good health.

The J gene is TRBJ2-1, the V gene TRBV5-5; 7 positions agree with TRBD1. Germline lookup yields CDR1 SGHKS and CDR2 YYEKEE (reference sequence). Trimming cost V 4 bases and J 9 bases; bases outside gene matches: 10. The CDR3 sequence is 14 residues long. The CDR3 DNA follows: TGTGCCAGCAGCCTCGCCGAGGGGGCCGGTGAGCAGTTCTTC. It encodes CASSLAEGAGEQFF.

The V and J genes are TRBV5-5 and TRBJ2-5, with D perhaps matching TRBD1 or TRBD2 (5 bases each). Germline values: CDR1 SGHKS, CDR2 YYEKEE (reference sequence). CDR3 length: 13 amino acids. V lost 4 bases, J lost 7 bases, and 14 bases lay in between. CDR3 loop: CASSRGPEGTQYF. The CDR3 DNA reads as TGTGCCAGCAGCCGGGGACCCGAGGGGACCCAGTACTTC. Based on the CDR3 plus reference TRBV5-5 and TRBJ2-5, the full variable domain is DAGVTQSPTHLIKTRGQQVTLRCSPISGHKSVSWYQQVLGQGPQFIFQYYEKEERGRGNFPDRFSARQFPNYSSELNVNALLLGDSALYLCASSRGPEGTQYFGPGTRLLVL.

The chain recombines TRBV7-2 with TRBJ2-3, with 10 positions matching TRBD1. The CDR3 runs to 14 residues. Trimming removed 6 bases from V and 6 bases from J; junction bases left unmatched: 6. Germline CDR1 reads SGHTA; CDR2 reads FQGNSA. This CDR3 is CASRTGTGDDTQYF. The CDR3 region has the DNA TGTGCCAGCAGAACCGGGACAGGGGATGATACGCAGTATTTT.

The CDR3 nucleotides are TGTGCCAGCAGCCCAGGCCAGGGGCAACAGTTCTTC. It translates to CASSPGQGQQFF. V and J are TRBV7-3 and TRBJ2-1; maybe TRBD1 (6 bases). CDR3 length: 12 amino acids. The V end lost 5 bases, the J end lost 13 bases, and 15 bases lay between the germline ends. CDR1 is SGHTA and CDR2 is FQGTGA in the germline V gene.

The chain carries TRBV28 and TRBJ1-4; 7 nucleotides align to TRBD1. Trimming at V came to 6 bases and at J to 5 bases, leaving 9 bases not matched to a gene. Germline CDR1 MDHEN, CDR2 SYDVKM. This CDR3 region has 15 residues. CDR3 in DNA: TGTGCCAGCAGCCAGGACAGGATTTTGAATGAAAAACTGTTTTTT. Translated, it gives CASSQDRILNEKLFF.

J is TRBJ2-1 and V is TRBV6-5, with D unclear. The V gene lost 0 bases and the J gene lost 7 bases, with 10 bases spanning the gap. Germline CDR1 reads MNHEY; CDR2 reads SVGAGI. This CDR3 comprises 14 residues. The CDR3 region is CASSYSNHRNEQFF. The CDR3 region has the DNA TGTGCCAGCAGTTACTCGAACCACCGTAATGAGCAGTTCTTC.

The chain couples TRBV4-1 to TRBJ2-4; weak D call: TRBD2 (5 bases). Germline CDR1 MGHRA, CDR2 YSYEKL. V lost 5 bases, J lost 5 bases, and 13 bases lay in between. The CDR3 is 14 amino acids. The CDR3 sequence: CASSSPGGQNIQYF. In nucleotides, the CDR3 is TGCGCCAGCAGCAGCCCAGGAGGCCAAAACATTCAGTACTTC.

This sequence joins TRBV27 and TRBJ2-7; D uncertain. V lost 2 bases, J lost 7 bases, and 21 bases lay in between. Looked up from germline, CDR1 is MNHEY and CDR2 is SMNVEV (reference sequence). This CDR3 is built from 16 residues. The CDR3 coding sequence is TGTGCCAGCAGTTTAGTTACTCTCCCCGACCCAGCAGAGCAGTACTTC. Residues: CASSLVTLPDPAEQYF.

V and J are TRBV30 and TRBJ2-1; TRBD2 matches 8 bases. The CDR3 runs to 11 residues. The J segment lost 13 bases and the V segment lost 3 bases, leaving 5 bases of the junction unmatched. Germline CDR1 GTSNPN, CDR2 SVGIG (reference sequence). CDR3 protein: CAWSSLAGQFF. CDR3 nucleotides: TGTGCCTGGAGCTCTCTAGCGGGCCAGTTCTTC.

This clone was counted a few times. The chain joins TRBV25-1 to TRBJ1-2; possible D gene TRBD1, 6 bases. The CDR3 runs to 11 residues. Germline V gene sequence: CDR1 MGHDK, CDR2 SYGVNS. The germline V and J ends were trimmed by 8 bases and 4 bases, with 8 bases remaining between them. The CDR3 region has the DNA TGTGCCAGCCGGACAGCCTATGGCTACACCTTC. It is translated as CASRTAYGYTF.

The V gene is TRBV15, the J gene TRBJ1-2; D is perhaps TRBD1 (5 bases). V dropped 4 bases and J dropped 4 bases, with 13 bases sitting between them. CDR1 and CDR2 from the germline V gene are LNHNV and YYDKDF (reference sequence). The CDR3 is 14 residues long. CDR3 region: CATSKQTGAYGYTF. DNA of the CDR3: TGTGCCACCAGCAAACAAACCGGGGCCTATGGCTACACCTTC.

The rearrangement links TRBV6-6 to TRBJ2-5; D possibly matches TRBD1 or TRBD2 (5 bases each). The germline V gene has CDR1 MNHNY and CDR2 SVGAGI (reference sequence). Trimming removed 1 base from V and 9 bases from J, with 15 bases in between. The CDR3 is 14 residues long. The CDR3, as DNA: TGTGCCAGCAGTTACTACTCCCGGGGCGAGGCCCAGTACTTC. Amino acid sequence: CASSYYSRGEAQYF.

This rearrangement joins TRBV4-2 to TRBJ1-1; perhaps TRBD1 as D (5 bases). The V gene lost 8 bases and the J gene lost 3 bases, with 16 bases spanning the gap. Germline lookup yields CDR1 LGHNA and CDR2 YNFKEQ. The CDR3 is made up of 14 amino acids. CDR3 protein: CASQKGARDTEAFF. CDR3 nucleotide sequence: TGTGCCAGCCAAAAAGGGGCTAGGGACACTGAAGCTTTCTTT.

This chain links TRBV30 with TRBJ2-1, with 11 bases identical to TRBD2. V trimming: 2 bases; J trimming: 4 bases; junction bases outside the gene matches: 4. The CDR3 spans 15 residues. CDR1 GTSNPN and CDR2 SVGIG come from the germline V gene (reference sequence). This chain's CDR3 is CAWSQTSGSYNEQFF. CDR3 bases: TGTGCCTGGAGTCAAACTAGCGGGAGTTACAATGAGCAGTTCTTC.